These 24 T cell receptor beta chains were all obtained from the same sample, sequenced in a study of T-cell memory formation after mild COVID-19. TCRdb used MiXCR to reprocess the 5' RACE reads, holding one entry per CDR3 protein. Of 580,000 or so distinct CDR3 sequences listed, 17% are singletons. The material sequenced was PBMCs or a T cell subset sorted from them (not recorded which). The source of these receptors is an adult woman who had mild COVID-19 (a few samples of this study predate the infection). Cell type and time point are not known.

The rearrangement uses TRBV7-9 and TRBJ2-1; D gene ambiguous. There are 13 residues in the CDR3. The V and J ends lost 2 bases and 5 bases respectively, with 7 bases between them. Germline values: CDR1 SEHNR, CDR2 FQNEAQ (reference sequence). DNA of the CDR3: TGTGCCAGCAGCTTACTTAGTAACAATGAGCAGTTCTTC. This sequence encodes CASSLLSNNEQFF.

Turning to this clonotype: The junction departs from the called germline gene at one end, perhaps through a read error. The chain employs TRBV2 and TRBJ2-1; 7 nucleotides align to TRBD1. Germline V gives CDR1 SNHLY, CDR2 FYNNEI. The CDR3 runs 15 residues. CDR3 in amino acids: CASSATGQLYNEQLF. Here the CDR3 DNA reads TGTGCCAGCAGTGCCACGGGACAGCTTTACAATGAGCAGTTATTC. Supplemented by reference TRBV2 and TRBJ2-1, the full variable domain reads EPEVTQTPSHQVTQMGQEVILRCVPISNHLYFYWYRQILGQKVEFLVSFYNNEISEKSEIFDDQFSVERPDGSNFTLKIRSTKLEDSAMYFCASSATGQLYNEQLFGPGTRLTVL.

This clonotype was picked up a small number of times. This chain links TRBV2 with TRBJ2-1; 8 nucleotides agree with TRBD2. The CDR3 spans 15 residues. V shed 2 bases and J 6 bases; nucleotides not matched to a gene: 6. From germline, CDR1 is SNHLY and CDR2 FYNNEI. The CDR3 protein is CASSEPSGWGNEQFF. DNA for the CDR3: TGTGCCAGCAGTGAACCTAGCGGGTGGGGCAATGAGCAGTTCTTC.

This chain links TRBV4-3 with TRBJ2-3; D unresolved. Deletions cut 3 bases from V and 2 bases from J, with 6 bases between. The CDR3 totals 13 residues. Germline CDR1 reads LGHNA; CDR2 reads YSLEER. The CDR3 region is CASSQSHTDTQYF. CDR3 in DNA: TGCGCCAGCAGCCAGTCCCACACAGATACGCAGTATTTT.

The rearrangement joins TRBV19 to TRBJ2-7, with TRBD1 matching 7 bases. The germline V gene has CDR1 LNHDA and CDR2 SQIVND (reference sequence). The junction had 9 bases not matched to a gene; V was cut back by 1 base and J by 0 bases. The CDR3 runs to 17 residues. CDR3: CASSIAPTGASSYEQYF. The CDR3 region has the DNA TGTGCCAGTAGTATAGCCCCCACAGGGGCCAGCTCCTACGAGCAGTACTTC.

The V and J genes are TRBV18 and TRBJ1-4; D is unclear. The V gene lost 1 base and the J gene lost 0 bases, with 3 bases spanning the gap. The CDR3 loop spans 14 amino acids. Per germline, CDR1 KGHSH and CDR2 LQKENI. The CDR3 region has the DNA TGTGCCAGCTCACCACAAGCAACTAATGAAAAACTGTTTTTT. This gives the protein CASSPQATNEKLFF.

This clonotype turned up a few times. CDR3 protein: CASSPREGIGGDEQYF. The CDR3 bases are TGCGCCAGCAGCCCGCGGGAGGGGATAGGCGGAGACGAGCAGTACTTC. This sequence joins TRBV5-1 and TRBJ2-7; TRBD2 matches 9 bases. V lost 4 bases, J lost 5 bases, and 13 bases stayed unmatched. This CDR3 spans 16 amino acids. The germline V gene has CDR1 SGHRS and CDR2 YFSETQ.

This clonotype has only a few counts. A single base separates this from a much larger clone, so it may be a read error. The chain recombines TRBV9 with TRBJ2-7; D might be TRBD1 (6 bases). The CDR3 contains 13 residues. From germline, CDR1 is SGDLS and CDR2 YYNGEE. Between the trimmed V and J ends, which lost 4 bases and 5 bases, there was a span of 13 bases. The CDR3 DNA reads as TGTGCCAGCAGCCCCGGACAGCTCCACGAGCAGTACTTC. It specifies CASSPGQLHEQYF.

This clonotype was observed a handful of times. This chain links TRBV7-8 with TRBJ2-1; D not certain. Deletions cut 3 bases from V and 7 bases from J, with 13 bases between. CDR1 SGHVS and CDR2 FQNEAQ come from the germline V gene. This CDR3 comprises 14 residues. The CDR3, as DNA: TGTGCCAGCAGCTTCCAGAAGAATAGGAATGAGCAGTTCTTC. Translating it yields CASSFQKNRNEQFF.

V usage is TRBV29-1 and J usage is TRBJ2-1; D gene unclear. The CDR3 extends over 15 amino acids. The germline V gene encodes CDR1 SQVTM and CDR2 ANQGSEA. The V and J ends lost 2 bases and 1 base respectively, with 12 bases between them. The CDR3: CSVELSDPSYNEQFF. CDR3 in DNA: TGCAGCGTTGAACTCTCCGATCCATCCTACAATGAGCAGTTCTTC.

The gene calls are TRBV5-1 and TRBJ2-7; the D gene is possibly TRBD1 (5 bases). The CDR3 loop spans 13 amino acids. The germline V gene encodes CDR1 SGHRS and CDR2 YFSETQ. Deletions cut 2 bases from V and 6 bases from J, with 12 bases between. CDR3 protein: CASSFVQDREQYF. In DNA form, the CDR3 reads TGCGCCAGCAGCTTTGTACAGGACCGCGAGCAGTACTTC.

The V and J genes are TRBV5-1 and TRBJ1-2; the D is unclear. Germline lookup yields CDR1 SGHRS and CDR2 YFSETQ. V shed 0 bases and J shed 0 bases, with 18 bases lying between them. This CDR3 comprises 18 residues. The CDR3 nucleotides are TGCGCCAGCAGCTTGGAAGCGTCAGTCCAACACCCTAACTATGGCTACACCTTC. It is translated as CASSLEASVQHPNYGYTF.

This clonotype was detected many times. The V gene is TRBV18, the J gene TRBJ1-3, with 7 positions matching TRBD1. This CDR3 comprises 17 residues. After removal of 2 bases from V and 8 bases from J, the junction contained 15 bases not matched to a gene. The V gene's germline CDR1 is KGHSH and CDR2 LQKENI. CDR3 DNA sequence: TGTGCCAGCTCACCATTCATTGGGACAGCGCTGGGGGACACCATATATTTT. It translates to CASSPFIGTALGDTIYF.

This chain joins TRBV18 and TRBJ1-2, with a tentative D call TRBD1 (5 bases). Trimming stripped 3 bases from V and 2 bases from J, with 16 bases between. CDR1 KGHSH and CDR2 LQKENI come from the germline V gene. There are 16 residues in the CDR3. In nucleotides, the CDR3 is TGTGCCAGCTCACCCCCCTCAGGGATTGGGAACTATGGCTACACCTTC. Its translation is CASSPPSGIGNYGYTF.

The chain employs TRBV18 and TRBJ2-7, with TRBD2 matching over 8 bases. The CDR3 sequence is 16 residues long. V shed 0 bases and J 5 bases; nucleotides not matched to a gene: 9. Germline assignment: CDR1 KGHSH and CDR2 LQKENI. Here the CDR3 DNA reads TGTGCCAGCTCACCACCGTCCTACGGGACTAGAGACGAGCAGTACTTC. It encodes CASSPPSYGTRDEQYF.

The sample holds many counts of this clonotype. The chain carries TRBV20-1 and TRBJ2-1; 9 nucleotides line up with TRBD1. The CDR3 sequence is 15 residues long. Trimming at V came to 1 base and at J to 5 bases, leaving 6 bases not matched to a gene. CDR1 DFQATT and CDR2 SNEGSKA come from the germline V gene (reference sequence). This chain's CDR3 is CSARGGQGNHNEQFF. The DNA of the CDR3 is TGCAGTGCTAGAGGGGGACAGGGAAACCACAATGAGCAGTTCTTC.

The chain joins TRBV4-1 to TRBJ1-4; possibly TRBD1 for D (5 bases). The CDR3 length is 13 residues. Trimming left V 0 bases short and J 13 bases short, with 12 bases between. Germline CDR1 MGHRA, CDR2 YSYEKL. CDR3 residues: CASSQEGRDRLFF. In nucleotides, the CDR3 is TGCGCCAGCAGCCAAGAGGGCAGGGATAGACTGTTTTTT.

This clonotype occurred a few times. This chain joins TRBV30 and TRBJ1-5; D gene ambiguous. The CDR3 is made up of 14 amino acids. Germline V CDR1 and CDR2: GTSNPN, SVGIG (reference sequence). Trimming removed 2 bases from V and 3 bases from J, with 11 bases in between. The CDR3 is CAWSTGDLNQPQHF. DNA for the CDR3: TGTGCCTGGAGTACCGGAGACCTCAATCAGCCCCAGCATTTT.

This clonotype occurred a few times. The genes are TRBV6-2 or TRBV6-3 and TRBJ2-7, with 12 bases fitting TRBD2. Germline V gene lookup returns CDR1 MNHEY and CDR2 SVGEGT. The V and J ends lost 6 bases and 2 bases, in that order; junction bases with no gene match: 23. This CDR3 has 21 residues. CDR3 nucleotide sequence: TGTGCCAGCAGGAAGTTGGGGGCATCGACTAGCGGGAGAGTGGGAACCTACGAGCAGTACTTC. Encoded protein: CASRKLGASTSGRVGTYEQYF.

This clonotype was seen a handful of times. The chain recombines TRBV25-1 with TRBJ1-5; D is ambiguous. The V end lost 3 bases, the J end lost 1 base, and 13 bases lay between the germline ends. Germline lookup yields CDR1 MGHDK and CDR2 SYGVNS. The CDR3 is 16 amino acids. The CDR3 region is CASSDTSGVSNQPQHF. The CDR3 coding sequence is TGTGCCAGCAGTGATACCTCAGGTGTGAGCAATCAGCCCCAGCATTTT.

The rearrangement links TRBV12-3 or TRBV12-4 to TRBJ2-5; 9 bases fit TRBD2. The CDR3 has 15 amino acids. Losses at the gene ends were 0 bases for V and 7 bases for J; bases not matched to a gene: 6. The CDR3 DNA follows: TGTGCCAGCAGTTTAGCTGGCGGGGGGGCCGTGACCCAGTACTTC. Its protein is CASSLAGGGAVTQYF.

This clonotype showed up many times. The chain combines TRBV27 with TRBJ2-2, with D possibly matching TRBD1 (5 bases). V was clipped by 8 bases and J by 2 bases, with 6 bases between them. Per the germline V gene, CDR1 is MNHEY and CDR2 is SMNVEV (reference sequence). This CDR3 is built from 12 residues. The DNA of the CDR3 is TGTGCCAGCCGGACAAACACCGGGGAGCTGTTTTTT. Its translation: CASRTNTGELFF.

This chain links TRBV24-1 with TRBJ1-2; TRBD1 might be the D (5 bases). The V and J ends lost 3 bases and 2 bases respectively, with 9 bases between them. The CDR3 spans 14 residues. The germline gives CDR1 KGHDR, CDR2 SFDVKD. CDR3 DNA: TGTGCCACCAGTGATATCGGGGGGAACTATGGCTACACCTTC. Protein: CATSDIGGNYGYTF.

The chain combines TRBV18 with TRBJ1-3; D is perhaps TRBD1 (6 bases). Germline loops: CDR1 KGHSH, CDR2 LQKENI. Trimming took off 2 bases at V and 4 bases at J, with 15 bases between the two ends. This CDR3 region has 16 residues. The CDR3 is CASSPATGTSGNTIYF. As DNA, the CDR3 is TGTGCCAGCTCACCAGCTACAGGGACCTCCGGAAACACCATATATTTT.